This T cell receptor beta chain appears in the sequencing data of a study of technical replicates of blood from a few donors. Germline V gene lookup returns CDR1 SGHTA and CDR2 FQGNSA. The CDR3 runs 18 residues. J gave up 4 bases and V 6 bases, and 17 bases lay outside the gene matches. The data were produced by immunoSEQ multiplex PCR, yet TCRdb's version contains in-frame clones alone and is incomplete. The sample contains about 100,000 clones, under 97% of which appear only once. Sequenced input: T cells isolated from PBMCs. The sequence came from a human donor in good health. The J gene is TRBJ2-5, the V gene TRBV7-2, with 10 bases that match TRBD1. For the CDR3, the DNA is TGTGCCAGCAGTCAGCTGAGCGGGGGACAGGGGAATCGAGAGACCCAGTACTTC. It codes for CASSQLSGGQGNRETQYF.